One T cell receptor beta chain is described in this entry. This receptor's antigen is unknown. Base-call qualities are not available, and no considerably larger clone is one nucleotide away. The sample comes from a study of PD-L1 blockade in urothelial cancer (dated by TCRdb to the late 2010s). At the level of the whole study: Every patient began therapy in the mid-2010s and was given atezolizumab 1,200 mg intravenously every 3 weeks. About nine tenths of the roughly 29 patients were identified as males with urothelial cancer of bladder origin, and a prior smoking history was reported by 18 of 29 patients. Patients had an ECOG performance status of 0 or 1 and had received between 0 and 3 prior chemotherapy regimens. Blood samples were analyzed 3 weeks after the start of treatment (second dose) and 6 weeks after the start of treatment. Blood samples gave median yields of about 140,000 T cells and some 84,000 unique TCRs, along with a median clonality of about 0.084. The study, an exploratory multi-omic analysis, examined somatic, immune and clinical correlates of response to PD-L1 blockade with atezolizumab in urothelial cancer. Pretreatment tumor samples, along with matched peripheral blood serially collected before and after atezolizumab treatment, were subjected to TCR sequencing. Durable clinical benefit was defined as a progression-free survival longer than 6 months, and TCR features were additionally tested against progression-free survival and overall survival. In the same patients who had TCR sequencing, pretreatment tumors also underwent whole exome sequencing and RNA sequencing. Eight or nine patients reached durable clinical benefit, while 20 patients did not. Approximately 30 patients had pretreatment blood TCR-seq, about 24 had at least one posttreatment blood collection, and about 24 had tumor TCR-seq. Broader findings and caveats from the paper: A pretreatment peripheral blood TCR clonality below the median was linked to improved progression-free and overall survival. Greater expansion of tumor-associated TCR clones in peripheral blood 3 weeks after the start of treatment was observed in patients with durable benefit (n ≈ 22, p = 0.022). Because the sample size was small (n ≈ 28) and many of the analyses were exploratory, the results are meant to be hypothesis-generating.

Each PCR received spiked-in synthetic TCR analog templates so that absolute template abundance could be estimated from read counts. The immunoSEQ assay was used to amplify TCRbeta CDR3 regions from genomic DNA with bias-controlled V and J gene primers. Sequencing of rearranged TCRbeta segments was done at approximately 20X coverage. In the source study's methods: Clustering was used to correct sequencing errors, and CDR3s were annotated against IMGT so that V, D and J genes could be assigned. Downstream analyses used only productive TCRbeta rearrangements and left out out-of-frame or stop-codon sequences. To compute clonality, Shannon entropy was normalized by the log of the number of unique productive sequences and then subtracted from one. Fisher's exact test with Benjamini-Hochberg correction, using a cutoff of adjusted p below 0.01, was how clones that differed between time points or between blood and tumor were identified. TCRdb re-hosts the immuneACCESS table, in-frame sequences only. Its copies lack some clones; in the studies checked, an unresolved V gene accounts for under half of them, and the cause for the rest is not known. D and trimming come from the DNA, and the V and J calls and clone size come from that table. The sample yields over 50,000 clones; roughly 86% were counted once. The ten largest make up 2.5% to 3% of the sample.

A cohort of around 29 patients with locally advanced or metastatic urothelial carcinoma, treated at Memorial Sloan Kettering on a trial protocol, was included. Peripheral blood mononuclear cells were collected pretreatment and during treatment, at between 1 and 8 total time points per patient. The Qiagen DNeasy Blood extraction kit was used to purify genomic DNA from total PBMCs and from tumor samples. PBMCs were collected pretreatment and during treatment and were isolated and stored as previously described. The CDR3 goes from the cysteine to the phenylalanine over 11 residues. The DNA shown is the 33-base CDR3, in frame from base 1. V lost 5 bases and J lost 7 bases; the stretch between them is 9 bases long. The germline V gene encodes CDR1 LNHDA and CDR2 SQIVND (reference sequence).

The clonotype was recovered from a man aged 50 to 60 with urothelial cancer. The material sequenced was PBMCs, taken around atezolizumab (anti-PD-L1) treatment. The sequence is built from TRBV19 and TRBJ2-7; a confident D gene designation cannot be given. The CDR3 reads CASSDTKEQYF. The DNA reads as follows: TGTGCCAGTAGTGACACAAAGGAGCAGTACTTC.